The 25 T cell receptor beta chains in this list originate from one sample, sequenced in a study of blood T cell repertoires in COVID-19. Profiling relied on immunoSEQ multiplex PCR, and the TCRdb table lists in-frame clones only, not all of them. Of about 220,000 clones in the sample, around 80% were seen once. The sequencing sample was made of peripheral blood. Receptors were obtained from a human donor in a cohort sampled during active COVID-19.

The chain is built from TRBV6-1 and TRBJ1-5; no reliable D call. V was shortened by 4 bases and J by 9 bases, with 22 bases between the two germline ends. CDR1 and CDR2 from the germline V gene are MNHNS and SASEGT. The length of the CDR3 is 16 residues. CDR3 in amino acids: CASSVTTQFREGPQHF. The DNA for the CDR3 is TGTGCCAGCAGTGTGACGACGCAGTTTCGAGAGGGGCCCCAGCATTTT.

The CDR3 DNA sequence: TGTGCCAGCAGCCGCTCTATGGGGGGTGGCGAGACCCAGTACTTC. Translated, it gives CASSRSMGGGETQYF. The chain recombines TRBV14 with TRBJ2-5; tentative D call: TRBD2 (6 bases). The CDR3 is made up of 15 amino acids. Germline V gene sequence: CDR1 SGHDN, CDR2 FVKESK. Trimming removed 4 bases from V and 5 bases from J, with 17 bases in between.

CDR3 sequence: CASSPSPGLGLETQYF. CDR3 coding DNA: TGTGCCAGCAGCCCCTCCCCCGGACTAGGGTTGGAGACCCAGTACTTC. The chain joins TRBV7-3 to TRBJ2-5; TRBD2 matches 7 bases. Germline CDR1 and CDR2: SGHTA and FQGTGA. This CDR3 is 16 amino acids long. J was trimmed by 5 bases and V by 5 bases; bases with no gene match: 14. Combining the CDR3 with reference TRBV7-3 and TRBJ2-5 gives the whole variable domain GAGVSQTPSNKVTEKGKYVELRCDPISGHTALYWYRQSLGQGPEFLIYFQGTGAADDSGLPNDRFFAVRPEGSVSTLKIQRTERGDSAVYLCASSPSPGLGLETQYFGPGTRLLVL.

This chain uses TRBV7-9 with TRBJ2-3; 8 bases fit TRBD1. Losses at the gene ends were 5 bases for V and 12 bases for J; bases not matched to a gene: 22. The CDR3 sequence is 17 residues long. Germline CDR1 and CDR2: SEHNR and FQNEAQ (reference sequence). The CDR3 DNA is TGTGCCAGCAGCCTCCCGACAGGGGCTAGCTTCACAGATTCCCAGTATTTT. The encoded protein is CASSLPTGASFTDSQYF.

The chain uses TRBV18 and TRBJ2-1; D ambiguous. This CDR3 spans 13 amino acids. Germline V gene data show CDR1 as KGHSH and CDR2 as LQKENI. Trimming cost V 0 bases and J 8 bases, with 8 bases left between them. The CDR3 loop is CASSPPLVDEQFF. CDR3 coding DNA: TGTGCCAGCTCACCACCGCTAGTCGATGAGCAGTTCTTC.

V is TRBV24-1 and J is TRBJ1-4; 7 bases are a match to TRBD1. The CDR3 totals 15 residues. CDR1 is KGHDR and CDR2 is SFDVKD in the germline V gene. Germline trimming cut 3 bases from V and 6 bases from J; bases unmatched to any gene: 6. CDR3 bases: TGTGCCACCAGTGATGGCAGGGGGGTTGATGAAAAACTGTTTTTT. This encodes CATSDGRGVDEKLFF.

The chain employs TRBV27 and TRBJ1-1; 7 bases fit TRBD1. V was pared by 5 bases and J by 6 bases, with 3 bases of the junction left unmatched. The CDR3 loop spans 12 amino acids. Germline CDR1 and CDR2: MNHEY and SMNVEV (reference sequence). CDR3 residues: CASSITGAEAFF. Written as DNA, the CDR3 is TGTGCCAGCAGTATCACAGGGGCTGAAGCTTTCTTT.

V usage is TRBV7-9 and J usage is TRBJ2-2, with a possible D match to TRBD2 (6 bases). Trimming pared 5 bases from V and 6 bases from J, leaving 7 bases between. The CDR3 has 12 residues. Germline V gene lookup returns CDR1 SEHNR and CDR2 FQNEAQ (reference sequence). CDR3 bases: TGTGCCAGCAGCCGGGAGTCCGGGGAGCTGTTTTTT. Protein product: CASSRESGELFF.

This rearrangement joins TRBV7-2 to TRBJ1-3; D not resolved. Trimming took 5 bases from V and 0 from J, leaving 14 bases between them. This CDR3 is built from 16 residues. In germline, CDR1 is SGHTA, CDR2 FQGNSA. The CDR3 spells CASSPRVLSSGNTIYF. The CDR3, as DNA: TGTGCCAGCAGCCCCCGGGTCCTTTCCTCTGGAAACACCATATATTTT.

The chain joins TRBV5-5 to TRBJ2-7; 7 positions agree with TRBD2. CDR3 length: 16 residues. V dropped 5 bases and J dropped 0; count of bases not matched to a gene: 11. Germline V gives CDR1 SGHKS, CDR2 YYEKEE (reference sequence). The CDR3: CASSRRGEGSSYEQYF. CDR3 DNA sequence: TGTGCCAGCAGTCGCCGGGGGGAGGGCAGCTCCTACGAGCAGTACTTC. Supplemented by reference TRBV5-5 and TRBJ2-7, the full variable domain reads DAGVTQSPTHLIKTRGQQVTLRCSPISGHKSVSWYQQVLGQGPQFIFQYYEKEERGRGNFPDRFSARQFPNYSSELNVNALLLGDSALYLCASSRRGEGSSYEQYFGPGTRLTVT.

The gene calls are TRBV9 and TRBJ1-2; 9 bases agree with TRBD1. The CDR3 runs 15 residues. Per germline, CDR1 SGDLS and CDR2 YYNGEE. V was clipped by 1 base and J by 5 bases; unmatched bases: 6. The CDR3 loop is CASSVSGGQGYGYTF. The CDR3 DNA follows: TGTGCCAGCAGCGTATCGGGGGGACAGGGTTATGGCTACACCTTC.

The chain employs TRBV5-8 and TRBJ2-1, with 9 positions matching TRBD1. Germline loops: CDR1 SGHTS, CDR2 YDEGEE. Trimming removed 4 bases from V and 4 bases from J; junction bases left unmatched: 6. CDR3 length: 15 residues. The CDR3 bases are TGTGCCAGCAGCGGGACAGGGTTTGGGTACAATGAGCAGTTCTTC. Amino acid sequence: CASSGTGFGYNEQFF.

The chain combines TRBV4-1 with TRBJ2-7; 9 bases fit TRBD1. The CDR3 has 16 amino acids. In germline, CDR1 is MGHRA, CDR2 YSYEKL. J lost 4 bases, V lost 4 bases, and 11 bases had no gene match. The CDR3 DNA sequence: TGCGCCAGCAGCCCATTCCCGGGACAGGGAGGATACGAGCAGTACTTC. It translates to CASSPFPGQGGYEQYF.

The chain joins TRBV7-8 to TRBJ2-7; possible D gene TRBD2, 5 bases. Trimming took off 1 base at V and 7 bases at J, with 14 bases between the two ends. Germline V gene sequence: CDR1 SGHVS, CDR2 FQNEAQ. CDR3 length: 14 residues. CDR3 amino acids: CASSLVSSLDEQYF. The CDR3 region has the DNA TGTGCCAGCAGCTTAGTGTCTAGCTTAGATGAGCAGTACTTC. Together with reference TRBV7-8 and TRBJ2-7, the CDR3 gives the full variable domain: GAGVSQSPRYKVAKRGQDVALRCDPISGHVSLFWYQQALGQGPEFLTYFQNEAQLDKSGLPSDRFFAERPEGSVSTLKIQRTQQEDSAVYLCASSLVSSLDEQYFGPGTRLTVT.

The chain carries TRBV7-2 and TRBJ2-3, with TRBD2 matching 11 bases. Germline V gives CDR1 SGHTA, CDR2 FQGNSA. V was clipped by 2 bases and J by 3 bases; unmatched bases: 10. This CDR3 contains 18 residues. The chain's CDR3 is CASSLLPSGGLLTDTQYF. The CDR3 bases are TGTGCCAGCAGCTTACTCCCTAGCGGGGGGTTACTGACAGATACGCAGTATTTT.

This rearrangement joins TRBV5-1 to TRBJ1-2; D possibly corresponds to TRBD1 (5 bases). The V end lost 3 bases, the J end lost 3 bases, and 12 bases lay between the germline ends. Germline loops: CDR1 SGHRS, CDR2 YFSETQ. The CDR3 totals 14 residues. CDR3 in amino acids: CASSSGGVDYGYTF. The CDR3 nucleotides are TGCGCCAGCAGCTCCGGGGGGGTGGACTATGGCTACACCTTC.

This rearrangement joins TRBV11-3 to TRBJ1-1; D remains unclear. The CDR3 consists of 12 residues. V lost 5 bases, J lost 10 bases, and 14 bases lay in between. Germline lookup yields CDR1 SGHNT and CDR2 YENEEA. The CDR3 DNA is TGTGCCAGCAGCGCGGGTGCGGGTTTAGCTTTCTTT. Translation: CASSAGAGLAFF. Filled out from reference TRBV11-3 and TRBJ1-1, the complete variable domain reads EAGVVQSPRYKIIEKKQPVAFWCNPISGHNTLYWYLQNLGQGPELLIRYENEEAVDDSQLPKDRFSAERLKGVDSTLKIQPAELGDSAVYLCASSAGAGLAFFGQGTRLTVV.

The chain couples TRBV9 to TRBJ2-7; D is unclear. The CDR3 has 14 amino acids. The V gene lost 0 bases and the J gene lost 6 bases, with 13 bases spanning the gap. Germline CDR1 is SGDLS and CDR2 is YYNGEE. CDR3 sequence reads: CASSVAAGAREQYF. CDR3 nucleotides: TGTGCCAGCAGCGTAGCTGCAGGTGCTCGCGAGCAGTACTTC.

This clone was observed many times. This chain joins TRBV9 and TRBJ2-1; the match to TRBD2 covers 10 bases. This CDR3 contains 18 residues. The trim removed 0 bases at V and 6 bases at J, leaving 12 bases unmatched. Germline lookup yields CDR1 SGDLS and CDR2 YYNGEE. The CDR3 loop is CASSVGSASGGRANEQFF. The CDR3 region has the DNA TGTGCCAGCAGCGTAGGATCGGCTAGCGGGGGTCGGGCCAATGAGCAGTTCTTC.

The rearrangement links TRBV12-5 to TRBJ2-1; 9 bases align to TRBD2. The CDR3 covers 16 residues. With 0 bases clipped from V and 5 bases from J, the junction kept 5 bases outside the gene matches. The germline V gene encodes CDR1 LGHNT and CDR2 FRNRAP. This CDR3 is CASGLVTSGVDNEQFF. The CDR3 nucleotides are TGTGCTAGTGGTTTGGTGACTAGCGGAGTAGACAATGAGCAGTTCTTC.

About this clone: At one of its ends the junction is not consistent with the germline gene, which may arise from a read error. The CDR3 reads CASIESGGSYEQYF. DNA for the CDR3: TGTGCCAGCATTGAATCGGGGGGCTCCTACGAGCAGTACTTC. The chain couples TRBV6-1 to TRBJ2-7, with TRBD2 identical over 7 bases. The CDR3 runs to 14 residues. CDR1 and CDR2 (germline): MNHNS, SASEGT.

The rearrangement joins TRBV5-1 to TRBJ2-1; 8 bases are shared with TRBD1. Germline V gene data show CDR1 as SGHRS and CDR2 as YFSETQ. This CDR3 has 12 residues. Trimming at V came to 4 bases and at J to 11 bases, leaving 5 bases not matched to a gene. The CDR3 reads CASSERTGQQFF. CDR3 nucleotides: TGCGCCAGCAGCGAGCGGACAGGGCAGCAGTTCTTC.

The gene calls are TRBV30 and TRBJ2-7, with D perhaps TRBD1 (6 bases). From germline, CDR1 is GTSNPN and CDR2 SVGIG (reference sequence). The CDR3 totals 13 residues. V was pared by 5 bases and J by 2 bases, with 13 bases between. In DNA, the CDR3 is TGTGCCTGGGACTTCGAGGGGGCCTACGAGCAGTACTTC. Encoded protein: CAWDFEGAYEQYF.

The chain couples TRBV28 to TRBJ2-6; perhaps TRBD1 as D (6 bases). Trimming shortened V by 3 bases and J by 4 bases, and 16 bases separated the two germline ends. The germline gives CDR1 MDHEN, CDR2 SYDVKM. This CDR3 is 17 amino acids long. CDR3 loop: CASSFPQGLRGANVLTF. The CDR3 DNA follows: TGTGCCAGCAGTTTCCCCCAGGGGCTCAGGGGGGCCAACGTCCTGACTTTC. Using reference TRBV28 and TRBJ2-6 for the parts outside the CDR3, the full variable domain is DVKVTQSSRYLVKRTGEKVFLECVQDMDHENMFWYRQDPGLGLRLIYFSYDVKMKEKGDIPEGYSVSREKKERFSLILESASTNQTSMYLCASSFPQGLRGANVLTFGAGSRLTVL.

This clone was detected only a few times. The chain uses TRBV2 and TRBJ1-1; no clear D. CDR3 length equals 13 residues. V was pared by 3 bases and J by 0 bases, with 5 bases between. Germline-derived CDR1 and CDR2 are SNHLY and FYNNEI. The CDR3 coding sequence is TGTGCCAGCAGTGATACGGTGAACACTGAAGCTTTCTTT. It encodes CASSDTVNTEAFF.